This T cell receptor beta chain was sequenced during a study of T cells in severe cutaneous drug reactions (dated by TCRdb to between 2018 and 2021). General notes on the study: Recruitment took place between 2011 and 2018, drawing patients from Taiwan, Thailand and a European registry network. Enrollment was limited to patients whose SJS/TEN or DRESS diagnosis was probable or definite according to RegiSCAR criteria. The culprit drug was assigned using the Naranjo algorithm and the ALDEN drug causality algorithm. Biological samples, such as blister fluids/cells and PBMC, were collected from patients during the acute or recovery stage. The study paired bulk TCR sequencing with single-cell sequencing, quantitative PCR validation, functional assays and transgenic mouse experiments. Libraries used iRepertoire multiplex PCR; authors cited a comparison showing similar capture of abundant clonotypes across iRepertoire and 5' RACE methods with or without UMI.

CDR1 and CDR2 are drawn from the germline V gene: SQVTM, ANQGSEA. Spanning cysteine to phenylalanine, the CDR3 consists of 14 amino acids. No DNA accompanies this entry. A word on this clonotype: There is no known antigen for this receptor.

Sequenced donors were patients with carbamazepine-induced Stevens-Johnson syndrome or toxic epidermal necrolysis (CBZ-SJS/TEN). The peripheral blood repertoires were obtained from CBZ-SJS/TEN patients of Han Chinese origin (about five) and European origin (roughly six). Patients with drug-induced severe cutaneous adverse reactions had T cell receptor repertoires profiled by next-generation sequencing to look for drug-specific clonotypes. The RNA was isolated from either blister cells of skin lesions or peripheral blood mononuclear cells. For both bulk and single-cell sequencing, libraries were prepared with the iRepertoire multiplex PCR system using TCR subtype-specific primers. Multiplex PCR using primers aimed at the V, D and J gene regions produced the bulk TCR beta libraries. Approximately 95-500 ng of RNA per sample was used as input for bulk TCR library preparation. An Illumina MiSeq was used to sequence the bulk TCR beta amplicons. Per the source publication's procedure: Quality control steps removed sample misassignments and low-quality sequencing reads. The amino acids lying between the V-gene Y[YFLI]C motif and the J-segment [FW]GXGT motif were defined as CDR3. The IMGT database was followed for TRBV and TRBJ gene assignments and CDR3 clonotypes. TRBV expression in each sample was normalized to the mean expression of the same gene in PBMC from fewer than 45 healthy donors. Through TCRdb reprocessing, the reads give one entry per CDR3 protein sequence; DNA is omitted. The V and J calls come from TCRdb's annotation, not from the publication. This sample's table lists over a thousand distinct CDR3 sequences. 24% of the sample goes to the ten largest clones.

On the study overall, not on this receptor specifically: The authors noted that whether the public TCR generalizes to SJS/TEN caused by other drugs still needs further study. A public TCRbeta CDR3, present at a mean of around 15% in all seven CBZ-SJS/TEN blister samples, was undetectable or scarce in PBMC from tolerant controls and healthy donors. CBZ-SJS/TEN patients showed strongly increased TRBV12-4 usage, with an average of about 32% in blister cells and around 5% in PBMC.

The sequence was collected from a human donor with a severe cutaneous adverse drug reaction. This sequence uses TRBV29-1 and TRBJ2-1; TCRdb calls TRBD1, which cannot be checked without DNA. What was sequenced was PBMCs. The CDR3 corresponds to CSVVGTASYNEQFF.